The 2 T cell receptor beta chains in this list originate from one sample, sequenced in a study of shared clonotypes between healthy human individuals. Using immunoSEQ multiplex PCR, the repertoire was profiled, and TCRdb retains in-frame clones only, with some absent. The sample carries under 200,000 clones, 80% to 95% recorded once. Sequences were obtained from naive CD4+ T cells sorted from blood. Subset noted: CD45RA+ positively selected. These receptors were collected from a woman aged 30 to 39 in good health.

This sequence joins TRBV28 and TRBJ2-7, with D unclear. Germline CDR1 reads MDHEN; CDR2 reads SYDVKM. The CDR3 sequence is 12 residues long. V gave up 11 bases and J gave up 2 bases, with 13 bases separating them. CDR3 coding DNA: TGTGCCGCCTCGAGCAGCACCTACGAGCAGTACTTC. Encoded protein: CAASSSTYEQYF.

The rearrangement links TRBV5-1 to TRBJ2-2; D ambiguous. The CDR3 is 15 residues long. Germline assignment: CDR1 SGHRS and CDR2 YFSETQ. Trimming pared 4 bases from V and 0 bases from J, leaving 10 bases between. CDR3 region: CASSPGAANTGELFF. The CDR3 bases are TGCGCCAGCAGCCCTGGAGCAGCGAACACCGGGGAGCTGTTTTTT.